The rows below give T cell receptor beta chains drawn from one sample of a study of control samples from healthy donors and cancer patients. Measured with immunoSEQ multiplex PCR; TCRdb has only the in-frame clones, and not every one. The sample has 150,000 or so clones, 92% seen once. The sequencing sample was made of blood. The receptors come from a woman in her 50s in good health. CDR3s include the opening cysteine and the closing phenylalanine or tryptophan. D genes are given only for firm matches. The size field is filled for only some rows; it gives once, few, many or a size class.

V: TRBV7-9; J: TRBJ1-4; D: NA; size: few; CDR3: CASSLALTATNEKLFF; DNA: TGTGCCAGCAGCTTAGCGTTGACAGCAACTAATGAAAAACTGTTTTTT
V: TRBV7-8; J: TRBJ2-7; D: TRBD2; size: NA; CDR3: CASSARTSGRPPYEQYF; DNA: TGTGCCAGCAGCGCCCGGACTAGCGGGAGGCCTCCCTACGAGCAGTACTTC
V: TRBV11-2; J: TRBJ1-1; D: NA; size: NA; CDR3: CASSLQVAEAFF; DNA: TGTGCCAGCAGCTTACAGGTTGCTGAAGCTTTCTTT
V: TRBV11-2; J: TRBJ2-6; D: NA; size: NA; CDR3: CASSLELADVVLTF; DNA: TGTGCCAGCAGCTTAGAATTGGCGGACGTTGTCCTGACTTTC
V: TRBV5-5; J: TRBJ2-7; D: NA; size: NA; CDR3: CASSVSGTLYEQYF; DNA: TGTGCCAGCAGCGTATCCGGGACCCTCTACGAGCAGTACTTC
V: TRBV6-6; J: TRBJ1-1; D: TRBD1; size: NA; CDR3: CASSSTRQGNTEAFF; DNA: TGTGCCAGCAGTTCCACTAGACAGGGGAACACTGAAGCTTTCTTT
V: TRBV5-1; J: TRBJ1-6; D: NA; size: NA; CDR3: CASSLGGDSPLHF; DNA: TGCGCCAGCAGCTTAGGTGGGGATTCACCCCTCCACTTT
V: TRBV21-1; J: TRBJ2-3; D: NA; size: NA; CDR3: CASSTPRAGGSAGTDTQYF; DNA: TGTGCCAGCAGTACCCCAAGGGCGGGAGGATCGGCTGGCACAGATACGCAGTATTTT
V: TRBV5-1; J: TRBJ1-2; D: NA; size: once; CDR3: CASSLEGRSYGYTF; DNA: TGCGCCAGCAGCTTGGAGGGACGAAGCTATGGCTACACCTTC
V: TRBV7-2; J: TRBJ1-3; D: TRBD1; size: NA; CDR3: CASSLVGGGRNTIYF; DNA: TGTGCCAGCAGCTTAGTAGGAGGGGGCCGGAACACCATATATTTT
V: TRBV7-9; J: TRBJ2-7; D: TRBD1; size: NA; CDR3: CASSYGQGAGEQYF; DNA: TGTGCCAGCAGCTACGGACAGGGGGCAGGGGAGCAGTACTTC
V: TRBV30; J: TRBJ2-4; D: NA; size: NA; CDR3: CAWSADRDIQYF; DNA: TGTGCCTGGAGTGCTGATAGGGACATTCAGTACTTC
V: TRBV11-2; J: TRBJ1-2; D: TRBD1; size: once; CDR3: CASSGQVGYTF; DNA: TGTGCCAGCAGCGGACAGGTTGGCTACACCTTC
V: TRBV28; J: TRBJ1-3; D: NA; size: NA; CDR3: CASSLPGRNTIYF; DNA: TGTGCCAGCAGTTTACCGGGGAGGAACACCATATATTTT
V: TRBV28; J: TRBJ1-2; D: NA; size: NA; CDR3: CASSLRGVSNYGYTF; DNA: TGTGCCAGCAGTCTTAGAGGGGTCAGTAACTATGGCTACACCTTC
V: TRBV27; J: TRBJ1-4; D: NA; size: few; CDR3: CASSSVLGEKLFF; DNA: TGTGCCAGCAGTTCCGTTCTAGGTGAAAAACTGTTTTTT
V: TRBV19; J: TRBJ2-7; D: TRBD1; size: NA; CDR3: CASSERGQGGEQYF; DNA: TGTGCCAGTAGTGAGCGGGGACAGGGAGGCGAGCAGTACTTC
V: TRBV6-4; J: TRBJ2-6; D: TRBD2; size: few; CDR3: CASSDSSGGELAGANVLTF; DNA: TGTGCCAGCAGTGACTCGTCGGGGGGGGAACTGGCTGGGGCCAACGTCCTGACTTTC
V: TRBV19; J: TRBJ2-7; D: TRBD1; size: NA; CDR3: CASGLTGDEQYF; DNA: TGTGCCAGCGGATTAACAGGGGACGAGCAGTACTTC
V: TRBV7-2; J: TRBJ2-1; D: TRBD2; size: few; CDR3: CASSLAGTRDNEQFF; DNA: TGTGCCAGCAGCTTGGCCGGGACTAGAGATAATGAGCAGTTCTTC
V: TRBV7-2; J: TRBJ2-3; D: TRBD2; size: many; CDR3: CASSLDLAGADTQYF; DNA: TGTGCCAGCAGCTTAGACCTAGCGGGAGCAGATACGCAGTATTTT
V: TRBV30; J: TRBJ1-4; D: TRBD1; size: NA; CDR3: CAWADRAGLGNEKLFF; DNA: TGTGCCTGGGCTGACAGGGCTGGTTTGGGTAATGAAAAACTGTTTTTT
V: TRBV2; J: TRBJ1-1; D: TRBD1; size: once; CDR3: CASSPQGADTEAFF; DNA: TGTGCCAGCAGTCCGCAGGGGGCTGACACTGAAGCTTTCTTT
V: TRBV5-8; J: TRBJ1-2; D: NA; size: NA; CDR3: CASRRGPYGYTF; DNA: TGTGCCAGCAGGCGCGGCCCTTATGGCTACACCTTC
V: TRBV28; J: TRBJ1-2; D: NA; size: NA; CDR3: CASSQGPGNYGYTF; DNA: TGTGCCAGCAGCCAGGGGCCGGGGAACTATGGCTACACCTTC
V: TRBV3-1/TRBV3-2; J: TRBJ1-3; D: NA; size: NA; CDR3: CASSQGRVSGNTIYF; DNA: TGTGCCAGCAGCCAAGGACGAGTCTCTGGAAACACCATATATTTT
V: TRBV7-9; J: TRBJ2-5; D: NA; size: NA; CDR3: CASSSGQYETQYF; DNA: TGTGCCAGCAGCAGTGGACAGTACGAGACCCAGTACTTC
V: TRBV3-1/TRBV3-2; J: TRBJ2-3; D: NA; size: NA; CDR3: CASSQAGGRKTDTQYF; DNA: TGTGCCAGCAGCCAAGCAGGCGGCAGAAAAACAGATACGCAGTATTTT
V: TRBV18; J: TRBJ2-2; D: TRBD2; size: NA; CDR3: CASSPPGTSATGELFF; DNA: TGTGCCAGCTCACCACCCGGGACTAGCGCCACCGGGGAGCTGTTTTTT
V: TRBV5-1; J: TRBJ2-1; D: TRBD2; size: NA; CDR3: CATSTSKVTGEQFF; DNA: TGCGCCACCTCGACTAGCAAGGTGACGGGTGAGCAGTTCTTC
V: TRBV10-3; J: TRBJ1-2; D: NA; size: NA; CDR3: CAIIADSGGDGYTF; DNA: TGTGCCATCATTGCTGATTCGGGAGGTGATGGCTACACCTTC
V: TRBV6-1; J: TRBJ1-2; D: TRBD1; size: NA; CDR3: CASSEDRNYGYTF; DNA: TGTGCCAGCAGTGAGGACAGGAACTATGGCTACACCTTC
V: TRBV5-4; J: TRBJ1-1; D: TRBD1; size: once; CDR3: CASSLVSGQLSEAFF; DNA: TGTGCCAGCAGCTTGGTGTCGGGACAGCTATCAGAAGCTTTCTTT
V: TRBV7-8; J: TRBJ2-2; D: NA; size: NA; CDR3: CASSLVPDTTGELFF; DNA: TGTGCCAGCAGCTTAGTTCCAGATACTACCGGGGAGCTGTTTTTT
V: TRBV28; J: TRBJ2-4; D: NA; size: NA; CDR3: CASVGVQVLAKNIQYF; DNA: TGTGCCAGTGTAGGTGTGCAGGTCTTAGCCAAAAACATTCAGTACTTC
V: TRBV6-1; J: TRBJ1-2; D: NA; size: NA; CDR3: CASSEDGTNYGYTF; DNA: TGTGCCAGCAGTGAAGACGGAACTAACTATGGCTACACCTTC
V: TRBV28; J: TRBJ2-7; D: NA; size: NA; CDR3: CASSSYAVHPTQYF; DNA: TGTGCCAGCAGCTCTTATGCAGTTCATCCAACTCAGTACTTC
V: TRBV27; J: TRBJ2-2; D: NA; size: once; CDR3: CASKLGYNTGELFF; DNA: TGTGCCAGCAAACTAGGGTATAACACCGGGGAGCTGTTTTTT
V: TRBV6-5; J: TRBJ1-5; D: NA; size: NA; CDR3: CASRVDHRVNQPQHF; DNA: TGTGCCAGCAGGGTCGACCACAGGGTTAATCAGCCCCAGCATTTT
V: TRBV30; J: TRBJ2-1; D: NA; size: NA; CDR3: CAWSWGRDEQFF; DNA: TGTGCCTGGAGCTGGGGCAGGGATGAGCAGTTCTTC
V: TRBV18; J: TRBJ2-1; D: NA; size: NA; CDR3: CASSPAVTGYNEQFF; DNA: TGTGCCAGCTCACCCGCCGTCACTGGCTACAATGAGCAGTTCTTC
V: TRBV5-1; J: TRBJ2-5; D: TRBD2; size: NA; CDR3: CASSLAGGPGGETQYF; DNA: TGCGCCAGCAGCTTAGCGGGAGGGCCGGGGGGAGAGACCCAGTACTTC
V: TRBV5-1; J: TRBJ1-5; D: NA; size: few; CDR3: CASSLGPMGAQPQHF; DNA: TGCGCCAGCAGCTTGGGGCCGATGGGGGCTCAGCCCCAGCATTTT
V: TRBV7-9; J: TRBJ1-1; D: NA; size: once; CDR3: CASSRDGQANTEAFF; DNA: TGTGCCAGCAGCCGAGATGGGCAGGCGAACACTGAAGCTTTCTTT
V: TRBV2; J: TRBJ1-5; D: NA; size: NA; CDR3: CASVAGQSNQPQHF; DNA: TGTGCCAGCGTCGCTGGACAGAGCAATCAGCCCCAGCATTTT
V: TRBV6-5; J: TRBJ1-3; D: NA; size: NA; CDR3: CASSYSRASSGNTIYF; DNA: TGTGCCAGCAGTTACTCGAGGGCCAGCTCTGGAAACACCATATATTTT
V: TRBV13; J: TRBJ2-3; D: TRBD1; size: NA; CDR3: CASSRSTGPDTQYF; DNA: TGTGCCAGCAGTCGATCGACAGGGCCGGATACGCAGTATTTT
V: TRBV29-1; J: TRBJ2-1; D: NA; size: NA; CDR3: CSVRRGASYNEQFF; DNA: TGCAGCGTTCGTCGGGGAGCTTCGTACAATGAGCAGTTCTTC
V: TRBV6-1; J: TRBJ1-5; D: NA; size: NA; CDR3: CASSDARGQPQHF; DNA: TGTGCCAGCAGTGATGCCCGAGGACAGCCCCAGCATTTT
V: TRBV5-1; J: TRBJ1-6; D: NA; size: NA; CDR3: CASSLDSYNSPLHF; DNA: TGCGCCAGCAGCTTGGACAGCTATAATTCACCCCTCCACTTT